This T cell receptor beta chain appears in the sequencing data of a study of T cells expressing NK-cell markers. The germline V gene encodes CDR1 SGHTA and CDR2 FQGNSA. This CDR3 contains 16 residues. TCRdb reprocessed the 5' RACE reads and stores each CDR3 protein as one record, lacking DNA. Here the sample table reports some 440,000 distinct CDR3 sequences. This clonotype was obtained from a woman aged 45-65 years in good health. What was sequenced was blood T cells: a sorted CD56 or NKG2C T cell subset, CD4+ or CD8+ T cells, or bulk PBMC T cells (not recorded which). The rearrangement links TRBV7-2 to TRBJ2-1; TCRdb selects TRBD2, and the lack of DNA leaves this call unchecked. The chain's CDR3 is CASSRRLAGGFHEQFF.